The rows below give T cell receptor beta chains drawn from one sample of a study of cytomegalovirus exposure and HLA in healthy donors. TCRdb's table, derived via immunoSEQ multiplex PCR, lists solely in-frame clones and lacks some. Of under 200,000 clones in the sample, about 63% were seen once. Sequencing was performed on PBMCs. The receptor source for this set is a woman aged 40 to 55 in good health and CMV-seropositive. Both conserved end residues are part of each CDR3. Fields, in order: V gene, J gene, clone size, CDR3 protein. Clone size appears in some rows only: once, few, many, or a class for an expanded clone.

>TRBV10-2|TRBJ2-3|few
CASSESRGGLAGSTDTQYF
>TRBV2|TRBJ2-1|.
CASSEIGGIEQFF
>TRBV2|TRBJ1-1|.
CASSPQDRQNTEAFF
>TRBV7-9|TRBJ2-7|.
CSSSSQSDEQYF
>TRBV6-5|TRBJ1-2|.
CASSYSRGSYGYTF
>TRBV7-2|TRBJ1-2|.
CASSLGDTGPFF
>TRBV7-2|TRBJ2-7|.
CASSLGTRSFEQYF
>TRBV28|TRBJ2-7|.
CASSTGGDSRAEQYF
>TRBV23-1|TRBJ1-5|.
CASSHYRVSGNQPQHF
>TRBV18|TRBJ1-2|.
CASSPRQGDNYGYTF
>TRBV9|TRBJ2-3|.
CASSVPLAGVDTQYF
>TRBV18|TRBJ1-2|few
CASSPSGDYYGYTF
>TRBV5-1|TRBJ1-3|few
CASSSTGSGNTIYF
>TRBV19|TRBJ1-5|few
CASSVRQGRPYQPQHF
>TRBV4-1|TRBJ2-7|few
CASSQAWDSLYEQYF
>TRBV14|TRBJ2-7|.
CASSSVAVREQYF
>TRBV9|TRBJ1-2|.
CASSVSEAFYGYTF
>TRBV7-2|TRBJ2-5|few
CASSRGGEETQYF
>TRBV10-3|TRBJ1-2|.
CATGTGDGYTF
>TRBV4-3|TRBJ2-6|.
CASSQVSSGANVLTF
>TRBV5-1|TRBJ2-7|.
CASSLTGIVGTGSYEQYF
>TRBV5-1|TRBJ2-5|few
CASSRITGTSGQETQYF
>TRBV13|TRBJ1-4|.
CASSSGLGQGKLFF
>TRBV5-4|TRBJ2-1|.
CASSRAGGPGEQFF
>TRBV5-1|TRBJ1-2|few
CASSLGLGQNGGYTF
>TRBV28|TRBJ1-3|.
CASIMGGDSGNTIYF
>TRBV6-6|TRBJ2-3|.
CASRRSGSTDTQYF
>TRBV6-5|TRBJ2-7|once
CASSYSNMRQGYEQYF
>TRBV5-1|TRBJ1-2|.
CASKEQGLDYGYPF
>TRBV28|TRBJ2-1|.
CATTLAGGYNEQFF
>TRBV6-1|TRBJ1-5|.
CASSEAQRVPDQPQHF
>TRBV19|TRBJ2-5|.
CASSIVRGSRDQETQYF
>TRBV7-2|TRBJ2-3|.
CASSSLGQRSTDTQYF
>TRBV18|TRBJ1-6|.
CASSPGGSIGSPLHF
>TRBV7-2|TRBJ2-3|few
CASSSYTDTQYF
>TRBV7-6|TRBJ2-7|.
CASSPGLTLSYEQYF
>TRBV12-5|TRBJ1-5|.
CASGRTGNQPQHF
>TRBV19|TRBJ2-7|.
CASSTRTGINEQYF
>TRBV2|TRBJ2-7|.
CASSKPDSYEQYF
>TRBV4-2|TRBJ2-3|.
CASSVTGDTQYF
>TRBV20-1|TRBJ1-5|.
CSATGQPQHF
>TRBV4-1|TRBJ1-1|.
CASSQRGGNTEAFF
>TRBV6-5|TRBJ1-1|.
CASSFQPGGGMAFF
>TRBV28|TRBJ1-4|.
CASSPDGGTNEKLFF
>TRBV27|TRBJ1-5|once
CASSLTGGSSNQPQNF